This T cell receptor beta chain was sequenced during a study of T-cell reconstitution after alpha-beta-depleted transplantation in children. Germline CDR1 LGHNA, CDR2 YSLEER. This CDR3 is 15 amino acids long. Trimming took off 1 base at V and 4 bases at J, with 11 bases between the two ends. With respect to this clonotype: Its antigen is unknown.

The TCRbeta library incorporated unique molecular identifiers. TCRdb redid the calling of the PCR reads with MiXCR, one entry per CDR3 protein. Of fewer than 700,000 distinct CDR3 sequences in the sample, 13% were seen once. Study results and caveats: T-cell numbers and diversity one year post-transplant derived largely from freshly generated T cells. In patients about two months after transplant, alpha-beta T cells reportedly arose from several hundred expanded graft clones.

The sample was PBMCs, mostly from graft donor cells, taken 360 days after TCRalphabeta/CD19-depleted stem cell transplant. The chain recombines TRBV4-3 with TRBJ2-1; perhaps TRBD2 as D (6 bases). This clonotype was sampled from a male patient younger than 18 who had a stem cell transplant for acute myeloid leukemia, so the T cells may come from the graft donor. The DNA of the CDR3 is TGCGCCAGCAGCCAAGGGACGGGAGCGTACAATGAGCAGTTCTTC. Translated: CASSQGTGAYNEQFF.